The TCR beta chain described here comes from a study of cytomegalovirus exposure and HLA in healthy donors (dated by TCRdb to 2015 to 2018). About the study as a whole: An earlier analysis of some 600 of the donors reported 250 to 300 Gb of sequence data and 117 million unique TCR beta sequences obtained from about 179 million T cells. Besides the first cohort of around 670 subjects, a separate validation cohort made up of 120 different subjects was used. Alongside the repertoire data, information on donor age, sex, ethnicity and CMV serostatus was compiled. Because of strong linkage in the cohort, five DR-DQ haplotypes were treated as single units for association and clustering. In a later analysis, previously published TCR beta repertoires from 550 to 700 donors were re-analyzed and high-resolution HLA genotyping was added so that TCR occurrence patterns could be studied. An early release covering over 500 HLA-typed donors comprised approximately 290 gigabases of sequencing data and around 80 million unique TCR sequences. The genetic ancestry cluster associated with self-reported Caucasian donors included 80% to 90% of the roughly 360 genotyped donors. To predict cytomegalovirus infection status, the study brought together high-throughput TCR immunosequencing, statistical association of individual TCRs with disease status, and machine learning. HLA typing covered class I and class II loci at four-digit resolution. In a later genetic analysis, genome-wide SNP genotypes for about 60% of the 666 donors were used, and that subset was treated as a discovery cohort. All discovery cohort repertoires had been generated using a single sequencing platform. Rather than using new phenotypic data, the later analysis identified candidate immune exposures from TCR beta sequences and from how often those sequences occurred across donors. Across 398 genotyped donors of the cohort, an average of approximately 220,000 unique TCR beta nucleotide sequences per donor were sequenced, and 15% to 20% of those sequences were non-productive. The study was designed to test whether signatures of past pathogen exposure could be identified by cataloging public T cell receptors. Typing coverage differed by locus: A, B, C, DRB1 and DQB1 were typed in roughly 629-630 donors, DQA1 in 522, DPA1 in around 580, and DPB1 in just under 480. An earlier analysis of several hundred of the donors applied high-throughput TCR beta sequencing to assess whether each TCR beta V gene segment acted as functional or pseudogenic. The study profiled the T cell repertoires of 500 to 800 subjects by immunosequencing and related them to cytomegalovirus serostatus. Results the study describes overall, beyond this receptor: In a later analysis, TCR association rates were found to vary across HLA loci, with the most associated TCRs seen for DRB1 alleles and the fewest for HLA-C alleles. A later analysis found that most CMV-associated TCR beta chains appeared HLA-restricted, with HLA associations seemingly driven largely by CMV exposure. A cluster of highly shared sequence variants was judged likely to represent a technical artifact of the sequencing pipeline. In both the original and validation cohorts, the classifier was reported to diagnose cytomegalovirus status with high specificity and sensitivity. Only TCR beta chains were sequenced in this cohort, and the absence of alpha or paired-chain data limited detectable features. When HLA alleles, especially DR and DQ, strongly co-occurred, TCR associations were difficult to assign to individual alleles. According to a later genetic analysis, donors in an Asian-associated ancestry cluster had fewer N-insertions in productive TCRs than the approximately 710-donor mean. Correlated functional status among segregating V segments might reflect linkage disequilibrium, but an unknown experimental factor could not be ruled out. V-gene and J-gene trimming of TCR beta chains was associated with a missense DCLRE1C variant in a later genetic analysis, and the association was replicated in an independent cohort. A later analysis reported that several top co-occurrence clusters appeared linked to parvovirus B19, influenza, CMV and Epstein-Barr virus. Three of the identified cytomegalovirus-associated TCR beta chains were confirmed in vitro to be specific for cytomegalovirus antigens. A later analysis found that HLA-associated TCR beta chains were more clonally expanded and had lower generation probabilities than equally common non-associated chains. Immune exposure information for the cohort was limited to CMV serostatus. Presence/absence analyses assumed roughly uniform sequencing depth across donors, an assumption that may not hold. Because counts were too low, some 17 rarely observed V segments, including chromosome 9 orphons, were excluded from the earlier analysis of 500 to 700 of the donors. Because HLA typing was unavailable for some donors at each locus, only the typed subset was used in association tests. Broadly in line with IMGT annotations, most TCR beta V segments showed up in productive rearrangements about 87% or about 30% of the time in an earlier analysis of several hundred of the donors. In the study, about 150 TCR beta chains were listed as associated with cytomegalovirus. A later analysis associated 17,000 or so TCR beta sequences with specific HLA alleles at a false discovery rate of 0.05. The authors suggested that the approach could potentially be extended to other disease states and immunological phenotypes. Most TCR sequences were observed very rarely across donors, whereas some public TCRs were present in many individuals. A further reported finding was that TCR beta sequences accurately predicted the HLA-A and HLA-B alleles for most subjects in the first cohort. Some IMGT-functional V segments, including TRBV6-2 and TRBV6-3, could not be told apart with the 87-base-pair reads, so those segments were excluded.

On this clone: Its antigen is currently not known. No base quality values were provided; no much bigger clone lies one nucleotide off.

Library prep was done by the immunoSEQ multiplex PCR assay. For the multiplex PCR, a mixture combining 60 forward primers for TCR Vbeta segments and 13 reverse primers for TCR Jbeta segments was used. Amplification of the CDR3 region of rearranged TCR beta genes was performed with a multiplex PCR assay on genomic DNA. The amplified TCR beta libraries were sequenced on the Illumina HiSeq System as 87-base-pair reads. On the study's bioinformatics: In a later analysis, some 80 million unique TCR beta chains were counted across the 650 to 750 repertoires, and about 9.9 million of these chains were shared by at least two donors. Raw reads were error-corrected and collapsed into unique sequences with a nearest-neighbor algorithm that merged closely related sequences to remove PCR and sequencing errors. V, D and J gene segments were assigned by aligning CDR3 sequences to IMGT reference sequences. Each retained sequence needed at least a six-nucleotide match to both a V gene segment and a J gene segment. Rearrangements were called productive when the CDR3 lacked stop codons and stayed in frame with V and J; all others were non-productive. Following IMGT convention, CDR3 was defined as the stretch from the second conserved V-encoded cysteine up to the conserved J-encoded phenylalanine. The earlier analysis of some 580 of the donors excluded any sequence lacking an unambiguous match to a single V gene segment. An earlier analysis of 450 to 650 of the donors called V segments functional above 56.7% productive rearrangements and segregating when the between-donor standard deviation exceeded 5%. A statistical classification framework was developed to diagnose cytomegalovirus status using the catalog of TCR beta chain sequences. A later analysis assigned V and J genes by comparing TCR nucleotide sequences with IMGT/GENE-DB human TR gene sequences. Using the TCRdist pipeline, a later analysis assigned CDR3 sequences along with most-parsimonious VDJ recombination scenarios. In a later analysis, each TCR beta chain was defined by its CDR3 amino acid sequence together with its V-gene family, and reads without a unique V-gene family were excluded. To address suspected cross-contamination and a sequencing artifact, a later analysis removed 550 to 750 highly shared, low-generation-probability nucleotide sequences. For each public chain, a later analysis derived a clonal expansion index from normalized ranks of inferred template counts within each repertoire. In a later analysis, generation probabilities were computed with a VDJ recombination model fitted to out-of-frame rearrangements, and the resulting probabilities were checked against IGoR. Hypergeometric tests were used in a later analysis to score TCR-TCR, TCR-HLA and TCR-CMV co-occurrence, with a repertoire-size bias correction applied to the TCR pairs. False discovery rates were estimated in a later analysis by permuting HLA or CMV assignments 20 times. In a later analysis, co-occurring TCRs were grouped using DBSCAN, with TCRdist sequence similarity added in when clustering inside HLA-allele-positive subsets. Repertoires with fewer than 30,000 or more than 120,000 public chains, plus five repertoires with anomalous nucleotide sharing, were excluded from co-occurrence clustering. Here the immuneACCESS table is served through TCRdb, limited to in-frame sequences with V and J called. Missing clones are a known gap in these copies; in checked studies unresolved V genes cover under half, and the rest lacks a known reason. From that table come the V and J calls and clone size; the DNA was used to work out D and trimming. The sample includes 150,000 to 180,000 clones, with around three quarters observed a single time. The ten most abundant clones make up roughly 4% of the sample.

In total, approximately 610 healthy bone marrow donors made up the cohort. All cohort members were sampled while nominally healthy, although unrecorded immune exposures were likely present. The donor tested CMV seronegative, placing the donor among the 350 to 400 seronegative members of the cohort. A peripheral blood sample was collected from each donor, and TCR beta sequencing was performed on peripheral blood mononuclear cells. The Qiagen DNeasy Blood Extraction Kit was used to extract genomic DNA from the blood cell samples. The germline V gene provides CDR1 KGHSH and CDR2 LQKENI. The germline ends are 11 bases apart after V is trimmed by 6 bases and J by 0 bases. Including the terminal cysteine and phenylalanine, the CDR3 comprises 15 residues. The DNA shown is the 45-base CDR3, in frame from base 1.

The V gene is TRBV18 and the J gene is TRBJ1-4, and possibly TRBD1, on 5 matching bases. What was sequenced was PBMCs. The TCR originated in a woman in her thirties or forties in good health and CMV-seronegative. The bases are TGTGCCAGCTCCCGCGACAGCGCAACTAATGAAAAACTGTTTTTT. Its protein reads: CASSRDSATNEKLFF.